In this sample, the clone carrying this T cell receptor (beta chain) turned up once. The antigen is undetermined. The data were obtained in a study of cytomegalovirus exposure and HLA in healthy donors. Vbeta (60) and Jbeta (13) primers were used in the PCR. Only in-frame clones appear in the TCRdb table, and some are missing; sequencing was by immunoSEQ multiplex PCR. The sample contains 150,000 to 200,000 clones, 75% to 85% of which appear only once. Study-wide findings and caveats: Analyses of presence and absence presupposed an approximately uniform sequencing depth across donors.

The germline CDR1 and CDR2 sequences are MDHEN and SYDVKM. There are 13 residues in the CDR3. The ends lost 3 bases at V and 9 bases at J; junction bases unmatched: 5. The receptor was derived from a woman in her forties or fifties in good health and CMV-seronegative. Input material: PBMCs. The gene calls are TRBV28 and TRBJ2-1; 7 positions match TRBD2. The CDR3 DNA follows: TGTGCCAGCAGTTTGGGAGCGGGACTTGAGCAGTTCTTC. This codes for CASSLGAGLEQFF. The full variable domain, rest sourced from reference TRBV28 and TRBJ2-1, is DVKVTQSSRYLVKRTGEKVFLECVQDMDHENMFWYRQDPGLGLRLIYFSYDVKMKEKGDIPEGYSVSREKKERFSLILESASTNQTSMYLCASSLGAGLEQFFGPGTRLTVL.